These 30 T cell receptor beta chains share one sample of origin, sequenced in a study of PD-1 blockade in classical Hodgkin lymphoma. In every patient, relapse followed autologous stem cell transplantation, while exposure to brentuximab vedotin differed. TCRdb's copy holds only in-frame clones and misses some; the assay was immunoSEQ multiplex PCR. The profile shows approximately 98,000 clones, 89% of them singletons. The starting material was peripheral blood mononuclear cells (PBMCs), obtained before the second cycle of nivolumab. These receptors originate from a human donor with classical Hodgkin lymphoma.

V gene TRBV5-4 combines with J gene TRBJ1-1; D is perhaps TRBD1 (5 bases). In germline, CDR1 is SGHNT, CDR2 YYREEE (reference sequence). The CDR3 totals 13 residues. V lost 4 bases, J lost 1 base, and 8 bases lay in between. The CDR3 region is CASSVDRNTEAFF. CDR3 sequence (DNA): TGTGCCAGCAGCGTCGACAGGAACACTGAAGCTTTCTTT.

The chain carries TRBV19 and TRBJ2-1; perhaps D is TRBD1 or TRBD2 (6 bases each). Deletions cut 1 base from V and 2 bases from J, with 15 bases between. The CDR3 runs 17 residues. In germline, CDR1 is LNHDA, CDR2 SQIVND (reference sequence). Here the CDR3 DNA reads TGTGCCAGTAGTATAGTCGCCGGGGGCGCGCCCTACAATGAGCAGTTCTTC. It is translated as CASSIVAGGAPYNEQFF.

The V call is TRBV16, the J call TRBJ2-3, with a tentative D call TRBD2 (5 bases). The CDR3 has 16 amino acids. Trimming removed 4 bases at V and 0 bases at J, with 14 bases between. Per germline, CDR1 KGHSY and CDR2 FQNENV. As DNA, the CDR3 is TGTGCCAGCAGCCTTGGGGAGAGGCAAAGCACAGATACGCAGTATTTT. Protein product: CASSLGERQSTDTQYF.

The rearrangement joins TRBV5-1 to TRBJ1-1; D gene ambiguous. The CDR3 sequence is 13 residues long. Germline CDR1 reads SGHRS; CDR2 reads YFSETQ. Trimming stripped 2 bases from V and 2 bases from J, with 7 bases between. CDR3 residues: CASSFRPNTEAFF. CDR3 DNA: TGCGCCAGCAGCTTCCGTCCTAACACTGAAGCTTTCTTT.

The chain employs TRBV10-1 and TRBJ1-1; D not resolved. Trimming removed 4 bases from V and 5 bases from J, with 11 bases in between. This CDR3 contains 13 residues. The germline V gene encodes CDR1 WNHNN and CDR2 SYGVQD (reference sequence). The CDR3 DNA reads as TGCGCCAGCAGTGCCCAAACCACGACTGAAGCTTTCTTT. The encoded protein is CASSAQTTTEAFF.

V and J are TRBV30 and TRBJ2-2; perhaps TRBD2 as D (5 bases). Deletions cut 0 bases from V and 4 bases from J, with 15 bases between. CDR1 and CDR2 from the germline V gene are GTSNPN and SVGIG (reference sequence). The CDR3 totals 16 residues. CDR3 protein: CAWSVLRVSTTGELFF. The CDR3 DNA is TGTGCCTGGAGTGTACTGAGGGTTTCAACCACCGGGGAGCTGTTTTTT.

This chain uses TRBV6-1 with TRBJ2-1; 10 nucleotides match TRBD1. With V trimmed by 10 bases and J by 3 bases, 6 bases remained unmatched. This CDR3 spans 14 amino acids. Germline loops: CDR1 MNHNS, CDR2 SASEGT. CDR3 in amino acids: CATSTGGYYNEQFF. CDR3 nucleotides: TGTGCCACCTCGACAGGGGGCTACTACAATGAGCAGTTCTTC.

The rearrangement links TRBV5-1 to TRBJ2-1, with D perhaps TRBD1 or TRBD2 (5 bases each). Per the germline V gene, CDR1 is SGHRS and CDR2 is YFSETQ. The V end was cut by 4 bases, the J end by 3 bases, with 14 bases between. The CDR3 is 15 amino acids. In DNA, the CDR3 is TGCGCCAGCAGCCTACGGGACCCTAGCTACAATGAGCAGTTCTTC. The encoded protein is CASSLRDPSYNEQFF.

In this sample, this clone turned up a few times. This sequence joins TRBV6-5 and TRBJ1-6, with D unresolved. The germline V and J ends were trimmed by 0 bases and 10 bases, with 10 bases remaining between them. Germline V gene lookup returns CDR1 MNHEY and CDR2 SVGAGI. The CDR3 contains 14 residues. CDR3 nucleotide sequence: TGTGCCAGCAGTTACTCGATGAGCGGGTCACCCCTCCACTTT. It is translated as CASSYSMSGSPLHF.

This chain joins TRBV5-1 and TRBJ2-5; 8 bases match TRBD2. Trimming at V came to 1 base and at J to 5 bases, leaving 13 bases not matched to a gene. CDR1 SGHRS and CDR2 YFSETQ come from the germline V gene. This CDR3 comprises 17 residues. The CDR3: CASSLMPRGGPSETQYF. CDR3 DNA sequence: TGCGCCAGCAGCTTGATGCCCCGGGGGGGCCCGTCGGAGACCCAGTACTTC. The whole variable domain, filled in from reference TRBV5-1 and TRBJ2-5, reads KAGVTQTPRYLIKTRGQQVTLSCSPISGHRSVSWYQQTPGQGLQFLFEYFSETQRNKGNFPGRFSGRQFSNSRSEMNVSTLELGDSALYLCASSLMPRGGPSETQYFGPGTRLLVL.

J is TRBJ2-1 and V is TRBV4-3; 11 bases match TRBD2. CDR3 length: 17 residues. Trimming took 4 bases from V and 5 from J; bases not matched to a gene: 10. The V gene's germline CDR1 is LGHNA and CDR2 YSLEER. The CDR3 region is CASSPQVSGRAHNEQFF. The CDR3 DNA sequence: TGCGCCAGCAGCCCGCAGGTTAGCGGGAGGGCCCACAATGAGCAGTTCTTC.

V usage is TRBV6-5 and J usage is TRBJ2-3, with D unclear. V was cut by 0 bases and J by 7 bases, with 14 bases left in between. The germline V gene has CDR1 MNHEY and CDR2 SVGAGI. This CDR3 is built from 15 residues. As DNA, the CDR3 is TGTGCCAGCAGTTACTCAATCGACCCCCCCAATACGCAGTATTTT. This encodes CASSYSIDPPNTQYF.

This chain uses TRBV4-3 with TRBJ2-3; D is perhaps TRBD2 (5 bases). V lost 4 bases and J lost 2, with 16 bases in between. This CDR3 is 16 amino acids long. Germline V gene lookup returns CDR1 LGHNA and CDR2 YSLEER. CDR3 in DNA: TGCGCCAGCAGCCGAGGTTGGAGGCGGTACACAGATACGCAGTATTTT. Amino acids: CASSRGWRRYTDTQYF.

The table lists this clone with a count of one. CDR3 nucleotides: TGTGCCAGCAGCCCTAAGATGAACACTGAAGCTTTCTTT. This codes for CASSPKMNTEAFF. The chain joins TRBV7-2 to TRBJ1-1, with D uncertain. CDR1 SGHTA and CDR2 FQGNSA come from the germline V gene. The ends were cut back, 5 bases at V and 0 bases at J, with 7 bases in the middle. CDR3 size: 13 residues. Looking up the rest from reference TRBV7-2 and TRBJ1-1 gives the full variable domain: GAGVSQSPSNKVTEKGKDVELRCDPISGHTALYWYRQSLGQGLEFLIYFQGNSAPDKSGLPSDRFSAERTGGSVSTLTIQRTQQEDSAVYLCASSPKMNTEAFFGQGTRLTVV.

This chain connects TRBV5-1 to TRBJ2-7; 12 bases align to TRBD2. The CDR3 loop spans 17 amino acids. Germline-derived CDR1 and CDR2 are SGHRS and YFSETQ. V lost 3 bases, J lost 2 bases, and 9 bases stayed unmatched. The CDR3 DNA follows: TGCGCCAGCAGCTCAGGACTAGCGGGACGTAGGACCTACGAGCAGTACTTC. Amino acids: CASSSGLAGRRTYEQYF.

This clone was seen a single time. The rearrangement uses TRBV30 and TRBJ2-7; perhaps D is TRBD1 or TRBD2 (5 bases each). CDR3 length equals 12 residues. The germline V and J ends were trimmed by 1 base and 7 bases, with 11 bases remaining between them. The germline V gene encodes CDR1 GTSNPN and CDR2 SVGIG (reference sequence). The DNA for the CDR3 is TGTGCCTGGAGTGAAGGTGGGGGAGAGCAGTACTTC. This sequence encodes CAWSEGGGEQYF.

This chain links TRBV29-1 with TRBJ1-1; no firm D call. From germline, CDR1 is SQVTM and CDR2 ANQGSEA. The CDR3 has 11 residues. The V and J ends lost 3 bases and 6 bases respectively, with 8 bases between them. The CDR3 DNA is TGCAGCGTTGAGGTTGTGTCTGAAGCTTTCTTT. Protein product: CSVEVVSEAFF.

V gene TRBV7-9 combines with J gene TRBJ2-5, with a possible D match to TRBD2 (6 bases). The CDR3 is 11 residues long. V lost 6 bases and J 9 bases, leaving 11 bases between the germline ends. The V gene's germline CDR1 is SEHNR and CDR2 FQNEAQ (reference sequence). In DNA, the CDR3 is TGTGCCAGCAGTCCGGAGGGCCCCCAGTACTTC. Protein: CASSPEGPQYF.

This chain joins TRBV18 and TRBJ2-1, with 11 bases matching TRBD2. The CDR3 contains 16 residues. In germline, CDR1 is KGHSH, CDR2 LQKENI. The J segment lost 5 bases and the V segment lost 6 bases, leaving 9 bases of the junction unmatched. The CDR3 reads CASSPRTSGYNNEQFF. The CDR3 bases are TGTGCCAGCTCGCCCAGGACTAGCGGGTACAACAATGAGCAGTTCTTC.

The chain links TRBV6-5 to TRBJ2-7; tentatively, D is TRBD2 (6 bases). The CDR3 length is 15 residues. Germline CDR1 reads MNHEY; CDR2 reads SVGAGI. V was clipped by 0 bases and J by 5 bases, with 14 bases between them. CDR3 in DNA: TGTGCCAGCAGTTACTCCGGGACTGCTCTCCACGAGCAGTACTTC. As protein: CASSYSGTALHEQYF.

V is TRBV5-4 and J is TRBJ1-2, with 8 bases identical to TRBD1. With V trimmed by 1 base and J by 7 bases, 6 bases remained unmatched. The CDR3 is 14 residues long. Per germline, CDR1 SGHNT and CDR2 YYREEE (reference sequence). The CDR3 region is CASSLTQGAGGYTF. CDR3 DNA sequence: TGTGCCAGCAGCTTGACGCAGGGGGCAGGTGGCTACACCTTC.

The V and J genes are TRBV15 and TRBJ2-3; D remains unclear. In germline, CDR1 is LNHNV, CDR2 YYDKDF (reference sequence). Between the trimmed V and J ends, which lost 8 bases and 2 bases, there was a span of 11 bases. The CDR3 length is 13 residues. The CDR3 reads CATGPRITDTQYF. DNA of the CDR3: TGTGCCACCGGGCCCCGAATCACAGATACGCAGTATTTT.

This clone has just one count. The chain employs TRBV20-1 and TRBJ2-1; no reliable D call. The CDR3 runs to 9 residues. Trimming stripped 3 bases from V and 7 bases from J, with 1 base between. From germline, CDR1 is DFQATT and CDR2 SNEGSKA (reference sequence). The DNA for the CDR3 is TGCAGTGCTAGGAATGAGCAGTTCTTC. It translates to CSARNEQFF.

This clone has a single count. The chain has TRBV6-1 and TRBJ1-1, with D hard to call. Trimming removed 5 bases at V and 1 base at J, with 8 bases between. The CDR3 contains 13 residues. Per the germline V gene, CDR1 is MNHNS and CDR2 is SASEGT. This CDR3 reads CASSQVWNTEAFF. The CDR3 nucleotides are TGTGCCAGCAGTCAGGTGTGGAACACTGAAGCTTTCTTT.

The chain carries TRBV27 and TRBJ2-3; 12 bases are shared with TRBD2. Trimming removed 5 bases from V and 8 bases from J; junction bases left unmatched: 8. The CDR3 is 15 residues long. The germline V gene has CDR1 MNHEY and CDR2 SMNVEV (reference sequence). As DNA, the CDR3 is TGTGCCAGCAGTCCACCCACTAGCGGGAGGATTACGCAGTATTTT. Its translation is CASSPPTSGRITQYF.

This clone was detected once. The chain employs TRBV15 and TRBJ1-1; D might be TRBD1 (5 bases). The CDR3 has 17 residues. Germline CDR1 and CDR2: LNHNV and YYDKDF (reference sequence). V lost 0 bases to trimming and J lost 3 bases, with 17 bases between them. CDR3: CATSRDRLEQTDTEAFF. CDR3 bases: TGTGCCACCAGCAGAGATCGGTTGGAGCAGACAGACACTGAAGCTTTCTTT.

V is TRBV29-1 and J is TRBJ2-7; 11 nucleotides match TRBD2. The germline V gene encodes CDR1 SQVTM and CDR2 ANQGSEA. This CDR3 is built from 13 residues. The J segment lost 1 base and the V segment lost 6 bases, leaving 2 bases of the junction unmatched. DNA for the CDR3: TGCAGCGTAGGGACTAGCGGATCCTACGAGCAGTACTTC. This translates into CSVGTSGSYEQYF.

This clone was detected a few times. The J gene is TRBJ1-1, the V gene TRBV6-5, with 10 bases matching TRBD1. The ends lost 6 bases at V and 10 bases at J; junction bases unmatched: 11. Germline values: CDR1 MNHEY, CDR2 SVGAGI. The CDR3 is made up of 14 amino acids. The CDR3 DNA is TGTGCCAGCAGCTACCGACAGGGGGCGGAGGGAGCTTTCTTT. This encodes CASSYRQGAEGAFF.

V and J are TRBV6-1 and TRBJ1-5; 9 bases match TRBD1. V shed 8 bases and J 3 bases; nucleotides not matched to a gene: 8. Germline CDR1 and CDR2: MNHNS and SASEGT. The CDR3 is 15 amino acids. CDR3 sequence: CASLGGTGFNQPQHF. CDR3 nucleotide sequence: TGTGCCAGCTTGGGTGGGACAGGGTTCAATCAGCCCCAGCATTTT.

This clone has only a few counts. The chain is built from TRBV5-1 and TRBJ2-7; 7 nucleotides agree with TRBD1. V lost 2 bases, J lost 3 bases, and 8 bases stayed unmatched. From germline, CDR1 is SGHRS and CDR2 YFSETQ. This CDR3 has 15 amino acids. CDR3 DNA: TGCGCCAGCAGCTTTAGTTCGACAGGGAGCTACGAGCAGTACTTC. Translation gives CASSFSSTGSYEQYF.